This TCR beta chain was found in a study of blood T cells in healthy people across ages. The CDR3 has 14 amino acids. The germline V gene encodes CDR1 LGHDT and CDR2 YNNKEL (reference sequence). J gave up 4 bases and V 1 base, and 3 bases lay outside the gene matches. A second about 6 to 12 cycle PCR used barcoded and J-beta primers. Every sample returned 3 million or more CDR3-containing paired-end reads. MiXCR, applied by TCRdb to the 5' RACE reads, yields one record per CDR3 protein. This sample has just under 900,000 distinct CDR3 sequences, with under 30% found just once. This clonotype was recorded many times. The antigen is not known. Sample donors were healthy Caucasian individuals that came from Russia, aged 6 to 90. Overall study findings and caveats: With age, beta diversity per million T cells declined roughly linearly, significantly by over 35.

The sequencing sample was made of blood. The TCR originated in a woman over 75 in good health. The genes are TRBV3-1 and TRBJ1-2; TRBD1 aligns across 7 bases. CDR3 in amino acids: CASSQGGQIYGYTF. CDR3 coding DNA: TGTGCCAGCAGCCAAGGGGGACAGATCTATGGCTACACCTTC.